This is a list of T cell receptor beta chains from one sample in a study of PD-1 blockade in mismatch repair-deficient tumors. Assay: immunoSEQ multiplex PCR; the TCRdb copy retains only in-frame clones and omits some. This sample has roughly 15,000 clones, with roughly 84% found just once. The sample in question was PBMCs, obtained before pembrolizumab treatment. These receptors originate from an adult with mismatch repair-deficient cancer. Each CDR3 is given with its conserved first and last residue. D genes are given only for firm matches. Rows may omit the clone size; those that give it use once, few, many or a size class.

NA	NA	TRBJ2-2	TRBV21-1	TGTGCCAGCCTTCTACCCGGGACAGGGTTGACCGGGGAGCTGTTTTTT	CASLLPGTGLTGELFF
NA	NA	TRBJ1-2	TRBV28	TGTGCCAGCAGTGGAGGCGGTCGGGGCTACACCTTC	CASSGGGRGYTF
NA	NA	TRBJ2-1	TRBV5-1	TGCGCCAGCAGCTTAATCGAGGGGAATGAGCAGTTCTTC	CASSLIEGNEQFF
NA	NA	TRBJ1-2	TRBV30	TGTGCCTGGAGTGTCGGGGGGGGATATGGCTACACCTTC	CAWSVGGGYGYTF
NA	TRBD2	TRBJ2-7	TRBV6-5	TGTGCCAGCAGTTACTCTAGCGGGAGTTACGAGCAGTACTTC	CASSYSSGSYEQYF
NA	NA	TRBJ2-5	TRBV29-1	TGCAGCGTGACCCACCCTGGGAGACACCGGACCCAGTACTTC	CSVTHPGRHRTQYF
NA	TRBD1	TRBJ2-7	TRBV25-1	TGTGCCAGCAGTGGGACAGGGAGCTCCTACGAGCAGTACTTC	CASSGTGSSYEQYF
NA	NA	TRBJ1-2	TRBV6-1	TGTGCCAGCCATTTCCCAGGGTCCCTGGGCTACACCTTC	CASHFPGSLGYTF
NA	NA	TRBJ2-5	TRBV2	TGTGCCAGCAGTCGGGACCTAGACGAAGAGACCCAGTACTTC	CASSRDLDEETQYF
few	NA	TRBJ1-2	TRBV18	TGTGCCAGCTCACCAGGATTGGGCTTCTATGGCTACACCTTC	CASSPGLGFYGYTF
once	TRBD1	TRBJ2-7	TRBV18	TGTGCCAGCTCACTCGACAGGGTTGAGCAGTACTTC	CASSLDRVEQYF
NA	TRBD1	TRBJ2-7	TRBV10-3	TGTGCCATCAGTGAGTCCTGGACAGGGGATACCTACGAGCAGTACTTC	CAISESWTGDTYEQYF
NA	TRBD2	TRBJ2-3	TRBV28	TGTGCCAGCAGCCCCGGGACTAGCGGGAGAGGCACAGATACGCAGTATTTT	CASSPGTSGRGTDTQYF
NA	TRBD1	TRBJ2-7	TRBV27	TGTGCCAGCAGTCAGGACAGGTATTCCTACGAGCAGTACTTC	CASSQDRYSYEQYF
once	NA	TRBJ2-7	TRBV27	TGTGCCAGCAGCCCTCCGATAGCGGCCTCCGAGCAGTACTTC	CASSPPIAASEQYF
NA	NA	TRBJ2-7	TRBV2	TGTGCCAGCAGTGATGGGGAGACCAACTCCTACGAGCAGTACTTC	CASSDGETNSYEQYF
NA	TRBD1	TRBJ2-3	TRBV7-9	TGTGCCAGCAGCCCCAGGGGGCCAGATACGCAGTATTTT	CASSPRGPDTQYF